The next 29 T cell receptor beta chains were all read from a single sample in a study of graft-versus-host responses after intestinal transplantation (dated by TCRdb to 2020 to 2023). The antigens for these receptors are not known. Receptor amplification or capture employed the immunoSEQ multiplex PCR assay. In TCRdb, the immuneACCESS table is reduced to in-frame sequences with V and J assigned. These tables do not hold every clone; where another copy was compared, an unresolved V gene accounts for under half, and the others remain unexplained. Counted in this sample were about 51,000 clones; 70% to 90% of them appeared once. Roughly 0.62% of the sample lies in the top ten. This sample's time point label indicates: cells obtained before transplantation from donor or recipient. Sequenced material: unstimulated CD4+ T cells sorted from spleen or lymph node cells, taken before transplant. These receptors all come from a human donor who was the organ donor for an intestinal transplant.

This chain links TRBV29-1 with TRBJ2-7, with 7 positions matching TRBD2. The germline CDR1 and CDR2 sequences are SQVTM and ANQGSEA. V trimming: 7 bases; J trimming: 5 bases; junction bases outside the gene matches: 14. The CDR3 is 14 residues long. In DNA, the CDR3 is TGCAGCGCCGCTGACGGGCGGGCGGGAGACGAGCAGTACTTC. This encodes CSAADGRAGDEQYF.

The chain links TRBV6-4 to TRBJ1-1; TRBD1 aligns across 7 bases. This CDR3 has 13 amino acids. CDR1 MRHNA and CDR2 SNTAGT come from the germline V gene. V trimming: 6 bases; J trimming: 5 bases; junction bases outside the gene matches: 6. Written as DNA, the CDR3 is TGTGCCAGCAGCGCCACCAGGGGGACTGAAGCTTTCTTT. Its translation is CASSATRGTEAFF.

The V and J genes are TRBV7-2 and TRBJ2-3, with D tentatively TRBD1 (5 bases). Between the trimmed V and J ends, which lost 5 bases and 6 bases, there was a span of 21 bases. Germline CDR1 SGHTA, CDR2 FQGNSA. The CDR3 has 16 amino acids. The CDR3 bases are TGTGCCAGCAGCCTCAAGGGGCCCCGTCGGCAGGATACGCAGTATTTT. Protein product: CASSLKGPRRQDTQYF.

The rearrangement links TRBV28 to TRBJ2-1; TRBD1 is a possible D gene (5 bases). Germline V gene lookup returns CDR1 MDHEN and CDR2 SYDVKM. This CDR3 is 13 amino acids long. Trimming removed 1 base from V and 9 bases from J, with 10 bases in between. CDR3 bases: TGTGCCAGCAGTTTATTAGGGGATGGTGAGCAGTTCTTC. It yields the protein CASSLLGDGEQFF.

The chain combines TRBV28 with TRBJ1-4, with a tentative D call TRBD1 (5 bases). Trimming shortened V by 6 bases and J by 4 bases, and 9 bases separated the two germline ends. The CDR3 has 13 residues. The germline V gene has CDR1 MDHEN and CDR2 SYDVKM. The CDR3 DNA follows: TGTGCCAGCAGGCGACAGAGTAATGAAAAACTGTTTTTT. It yields the protein CASRRQSNEKLFF.

The CDR3 protein is CAIRERGSSYEQYF. CDR3 nucleotides: TGTGCCATCAGGGAGCGGGGTAGCTCCTACGAGCAGTACTTC. V usage is TRBV10-3 and J usage is TRBJ2-7; 7 positions agree with TRBD2. This CDR3 is built from 14 residues. Trimming cost V 6 bases and J 0 bases; bases outside gene matches: 5. Per germline, CDR1 ENHRY and CDR2 SYGVKD.

In nucleotides, the CDR3 is TGTGCCAGCAGCCTACTAGCGGGAGCGGGCGAGCAGTACTTC. It codes for CASSLLAGAGEQYF. The chain joins TRBV2 to TRBJ2-7; 11 bases line up with TRBD2. This CDR3 comprises 14 residues. Germline CDR1 and CDR2: SNHLY and FYNNEI. Trimming cost V 6 bases and J 6 bases; bases outside gene matches: 7.

This clone has only one observation. V usage is TRBV5-1 and J usage is TRBJ1-1; D is uncertain. Germline lookup yields CDR1 SGHRS and CDR2 YFSETQ. This CDR3 region has 13 residues. Trimming removed 1 base from V and 4 bases from J, with 8 bases in between. The CDR3: CASSLIRGTEAFF. CDR3 nucleotides: TGCGCCAGCAGCTTGATCCGGGGCACTGAAGCTTTCTTT.

The rearrangement links TRBV4-3 to TRBJ2-5; 10 positions agree with TRBD2. Germline CDR1 is LGHNA and CDR2 is YSLEER. This CDR3 region has 16 residues. The J segment lost 4 bases and the V segment lost 4 bases, leaving 9 bases of the junction unmatched. CDR3 protein: CASSPYPASGRETQYF. The DNA of the CDR3 is TGCGCCAGCAGCCCGTACCCGGCTAGCGGGAGAGAGACCCAGTACTTC.

CDR3: CASSPGRAASNTQYF. The CDR3 bases are TGTGCCAGCAGCCCCGGGAGGGCCGCGAGTAATACGCAGTATTTT. This chain uses TRBV11-3 with TRBJ2-3; 8 bases match TRBD2. Germline CDR1 is SGHNT and CDR2 is YENEEA. The CDR3 sequence is 15 residues long. Trimming removed 5 bases from V and 7 bases from J; junction bases left unmatched: 11.

This rearrangement joins TRBV9 to TRBJ2-3; TRBD2 might be the D (5 bases). Per the germline V gene, CDR1 is SGDLS and CDR2 is YYNGEE. The CDR3 runs 13 residues. The V end lost 2 bases, the J end lost 5 bases, and 9 bases lay between the germline ends. Here the CDR3 reads CASSVRGLDTQYF. DNA for the CDR3: TGTGCCAGCAGCGTTCGAGGGTTAGATACGCAGTATTTT.

The chain joins TRBV28 to TRBJ2-2; tentatively, D is TRBD2 (6 bases). The germline V gene has CDR1 MDHEN and CDR2 SYDVKM. Trimming stripped 4 bases from V and 5 bases from J, with 17 bases between. The CDR3 extends over 16 amino acids. This CDR3 reads CASSSRGEARTGELFF. The CDR3, as DNA: TGTGCCAGCAGTTCCCGTGGGGAGGCGAGAACCGGGGAGCTGTTTTTT.

The rearrangement uses TRBV19 and TRBJ1-1; TRBD1 matches 7 bases. Germline V gives CDR1 LNHDA, CDR2 SQIVND (reference sequence). The junction had 1 base not matched to a gene; V was cut back by 3 bases and J by 0 bases. The CDR3 runs to 14 residues. Here the CDR3 reads CASSIRGVNTEAFF. The CDR3, as DNA: TGTGCCAGTAGTATCAGGGGGGTGAACACTGAAGCTTTCTTT.

As regards this clone: One end of the junction does not line up with germline, which may come from a read error. The chain employs TRBV7-8 and TRBJ2-7; 13 positions agree with TRBD2. The germline CDR1 and CDR2 sequences are SGHVS and FQNEAQ. The CDR3 length is 16 residues. The CDR3 DNA reads TGTGCCGGCAGCCTTCGTTGGACTAGCGGGAGCGACGAGCAGTACTTC. Protein sequence: CAGSLRWTSGSDEQYF.

The rearrangement links TRBV7-8 to TRBJ2-2, with 7 bases aligning to TRBD2. There are 14 residues in the CDR3. Germline V gives CDR1 SGHVS, CDR2 FQNEAQ. The trim removed 8 bases at V and 1 base at J, leaving 4 bases unmatched. The chain's CDR3 is CASQPSGNTGELFF. The CDR3 DNA sequence: TGTGCCAGCCAGCCTAGCGGGAACACCGGGGAGCTGTTTTTT.

The genes are TRBV6-1 and TRBJ2-7, with D tentatively TRBD2 (5 bases). Germline CDR1 and CDR2: MNHNS and SASEGT. The CDR3 runs to 14 residues. V was shortened by 7 bases and J by 6 bases, with 19 bases between the two germline ends. The CDR3 spells CASMMTLFAGEQYF. The CDR3 DNA follows: TGTGCCAGCATGATGACCCTCTTTGCGGGCGAGCAGTACTTC.

V and J are TRBV30 and TRBJ1-1, with D hard to call. CDR3 length: 12 residues. Germline CDR1 GTSNPN, CDR2 SVGIG (reference sequence). Trimming pared 0 bases from V and 9 bases from J, leaving 11 bases between. CDR3 region: CAWSVRGPKAFF. In DNA form, the CDR3 reads TGTGCCTGGAGTGTACGAGGGCCTAAAGCTTTCTTT.

The genes are TRBV6-5 and TRBJ2-7, with 9 bases fitting TRBD2. V was pared by 0 bases and J by 4 bases, with 4 bases of the junction left unmatched. CDR1 and CDR2 (germline): MNHEY, SVGAGI. The CDR3 has 15 residues. The CDR3 DNA follows: TGTGCCAGCAGTTACTCGCTAGCGGGATGGTACGAGCAGTACTTC. As protein: CASSYSLAGWYEQYF.

The chain links TRBV19 to TRBJ2-2; the D gene is possibly TRBD1 (6 bases). Germline-derived CDR1 and CDR2 are LNHDA and SQIVND (reference sequence). The length of the CDR3 is 14 residues. Between the trimmed V and J ends, which lost 7 bases and 2 bases, there was a span of 11 bases. The DNA of the CDR3 is TGTGCCAGTACCCCGACAGGAAACACCGGGGAGCTGTTTTTT. This codes for CASTPTGNTGELFF.

The V gene is TRBV28, the J gene TRBJ2-7, with 10 bases matching TRBD1. The CDR3 has 15 residues. V shed 6 bases, J shed 9 bases, and the junction held 14 bases outside the gene matches. CDR1 is MDHEN, CDR2 SYDVKM, per germline. The CDR3 region has the DNA TGTGCCAGCAGGCTCTCGGGACAGGGGATGAAGGGGCAGTACTTC. Its protein product is CASRLSGQGMKGQYF.

This clone was counted once. The chain employs TRBV7-8 and TRBJ2-7; possible D gene TRBD1, 6 bases. Trimming took off 1 base at V and 0 bases at J, with 13 bases between the two ends. Germline-derived CDR1 and CDR2 are SGHVS and FQNEAQ. The CDR3 is made up of 16 amino acids. CDR3 sequence: CASSLGGGWGSYEQYF. In DNA form, the CDR3 reads TGTGCCAGCAGCTTAGGAGGGGGATGGGGCTCCTACGAGCAGTACTTC.

The chain employs TRBV18 and TRBJ2-1, with 16 bases lining up with TRBD2. CDR1 and CDR2 (germline): KGHSH, LQKENI. V was clipped by 4 bases and J by 6 bases; unmatched bases: 12. CDR3 length: 19 residues. CDR3 coding DNA: TGTGCCAGCTCACGGATTCCGGGACTAGCGGGAGGGACTACCAATGAGCAGTTCTTC. Translating gives CASSRIPGLAGGTTNEQFF.

The V call is TRBV5-4, the J call TRBJ2-1, with 10 bases matching TRBD2. The CDR3 runs to 15 residues. Per the germline V gene, CDR1 is SGHNT and CDR2 is YYREEE (reference sequence). Losses at the gene ends were 3 bases for V and 3 bases for J; bases not matched to a gene: 3. CDR3 sequence: CASSSGTSDYNEQFF. The CDR3 DNA is TGTGCCAGCAGCTCAGGGACTAGCGACTACAATGAGCAGTTCTTC.

The chain employs TRBV6-6 and TRBJ1-1, with TRBD1 as a possible D gene (5 bases). This CDR3 region has 15 residues. Germline V CDR1 and CDR2: MNHNY, SVGAGI (reference sequence). Trimming removed 0 bases at V and 1 base at J, with 9 bases between. DNA of the CDR3: TGTGCCAGCAGTTACTCGAGGCAGGGGAACACTGAAGCTTTCTTT. Translating it yields CASSYSRQGNTEAFF.

As to this clone: Additional DNA sequences in this sample encode the identical CDR3. The CDR3 coding sequence is TGCAGCGTTGAAGATGGGGGAGGAGGGCAGCCCCAGCATTTT. Amino acids: CSVEDGGGGQPQHF. V and J are TRBV29-1 and TRBJ1-5, with D perhaps matching TRBD1 (5 bases). V was trimmed by 0 bases and J by 7 bases, leaving 13 bases between them. The CDR3 length is 14 residues. Looked up from germline, CDR1 is SQVTM and CDR2 is ANQGSEA.

This clone has only one observation. The chain has TRBV28 and TRBJ1-1; D is possibly TRBD1 (6 bases). V was shortened by 5 bases and J by 11 bases, with 15 bases between the two germline ends. The germline V gene has CDR1 MDHEN and CDR2 SYDVKM. The CDR3 length is 12 residues. CDR3 residues: CASSLPRTDAFF. In nucleotides, the CDR3 is TGTGCCAGCAGTCTGCCCCGGACAGACGCTTTCTTT.

The V call is TRBV5-6, the J call TRBJ1-1, with D possibly TRBD1 on 6 matching bases. V lost 7 bases, J lost 1 base, and 17 bases lay in between. CDR1 is SGHDT and CDR2 is YYEEEE in the germline V gene. The CDR3 is made up of 15 amino acids. CDR3 sequence (DNA): TGTGCCAGCCGATCAGGGGATGGGGCGAACACTGAAGCTTTCTTT. It translates to CASRSGDGANTEAFF.

The rearrangement uses TRBV5-1 and TRBJ1-4, with TRBD1 matching 7 bases. Trimming cost V 4 bases and J 5 bases; bases outside gene matches: 8. Germline-derived CDR1 and CDR2 are SGHRS and YFSETQ. CDR3 length: 15 amino acids. CDR3 residues: CASSLLRDSNEKLFF. In DNA form, the CDR3 reads TGCGCCAGCAGCCTCCTCCGGGACAGCAATGAAAAACTGTTTTTT.

The V gene is TRBV10-1, the J gene TRBJ2-2; 9 bases line up with TRBD2. CDR1 and CDR2 (germline): WNHNN, SYGVQD (reference sequence). The CDR3 totals 14 residues. J gave up 5 bases and V 2 bases, and 0 bases lay outside the gene matches. The chain's CDR3 is CASSETSGTGELFF. The CDR3 nucleotides read TGCGCCAGCAGTGAGACTAGCGGGACCGGGGAGCTGTTTTTT.